This paragraph covers one T cell receptor beta chain sequence. Its antigen is undetermined. Germline V gives CDR1 LNHDA, CDR2 SQIVND (reference sequence). V was shortened by 5 bases and J by 4 bases, with 11 bases between the two germline ends. The CDR3 spans 13 residues. The sample originates from a study of T cell responses to AZD1222 COVID-19 vaccine. About the study: Second-dose intervals of approximately 4 or approximately 12 weeks were pooled. Notes on the study in general: Just five or six AZD1222 recipients were seropositive at baseline. Dominant at 160-218 and 743-854, vaccine-associated CD4 TCRs also spanned spike.

Only in-frame clones appear in the TCRdb table, and some are missing; sequencing was by immunoSEQ multiplex PCR. The sample carries 85,000 to 100,000 clones, roughly 93% recorded once. The TCR sequence derives from an adult in good health. Sequencing used peripheral blood, obtained on day 0 of AZD1222 vaccination. The chain couples TRBV19 to TRBJ1-1; possible D gene TRBD1, 5 bases. The CDR3 region is CASSQYGGTEAFF. The CDR3, as DNA: TGTGCCAGTAGTCAATACGGGGGCACTGAAGCTTTCTTT.